This TCR beta chain was retrieved from a study of PD-1 blockade in classical Hodgkin lymphoma. General study points: Unlike CD8+ TCR diversity, which did not rise significantly by C4D1, CD4+ TCR diversity did. Complete responders entered with baseline diversity on par with newly diagnosed patients, the results showed. Diminished baseline TCR diversity has been reported in newly diagnosed patients relative to healthy donors.

This clone was recorded only once. Its antigen is currently unknown. V shed 2 bases, J shed 0 bases, and the junction held 8 bases outside the gene matches. The CDR3 runs to 19 residues. Looked up from germline, CDR1 is SEHNR and CDR2 is FQNEAQ (reference sequence). Profiled with immunoSEQ multiplex PCR; TCRdb holds only in-frame clones, not every one. The top ten hold around 8.5% of the sample, which has 70,000 to 85,000 clones, around 93% seen once. Exposure to brentuximab vedotin varied, and each patient had relapsed following autologous stem cell transplantation. Complete response, partial response or progressive disease was recorded as best response.

The receptor's source is a human donor with classical Hodgkin lymphoma. This sample comprised peripheral blood mononuclear cells (PBMCs), obtained at baseline. V is TRBV7-9 and J is TRBJ2-2; 11 bases are a match to TRBD2. The CDR3 is CASSLNLAGGLANTGELFF. DNA for the CDR3: TGTGCCAGCAGCTTAAATCTAGCGGGGGGCCTCGCGAACACCGGGGAGCTGTTTTTT.